A single sample gave rise to the 30 T cell receptor beta chains below, sequenced in a study of T-cell reconstitution after alpha-beta-depleted transplantation in children. These TCRs are of unknown antigen specificity. A library of TCRbeta sequences, prepared with unique molecular identifiers, was generated. In TCRdb, the PCR reads were re-called with MiXCR into one record per CDR3 protein. This repertoire shows 250,000 to 300,000 distinct CDR3 sequences, nearly 8% found once; its top ten account for 9.1%. Whole-study results and caveats: Fresh T-cell production supplied most of the T-cell counts and diversity seen one year after transplant.

The input for sequencing was peripheral blood, taken 360 days after TCRalphabeta/CD19-depleted stem cell transplant. The origin of the receptors is a female patient between 2 and 15 years old who had a stem cell transplant for Fanconi anemia, so the T cells may come from the graft donor.

Many counts were recorded for this clonotype. The chain employs TRBV24-1 and TRBJ2-2; D call uncertain. Trimming removed 2 bases from V and 4 bases from J, with 16 bases in between. Germline V gene lookup returns CDR1 KGHDR and CDR2 SFDVKD. The CDR3 sequence is 17 residues long. The CDR3 sequence: CATSDSDLPGGTGELFF. The DNA for the CDR3 is TGTGCCACCAGTGATTCGGACCTACCTGGCGGCACCGGGGAGCTGTTTTTT.

The chain carries TRBV30 and TRBJ2-1, with D unclear. The CDR3 loop spans 11 amino acids. V lost 7 bases and J lost 9, with 13 bases in between. CDR1 is GTSNPN, CDR2 SVGIG, per germline (reference sequence). The CDR3 spells CASGWVVEQFF. The CDR3 bases are TGTGCCTCAGGCTGGGTGGTTGAGCAGTTCTTC.

This clonotype was detected a few times. This chain joins TRBV5-1 and TRBJ2-2; TRBD1 might be the D (5 bases). The CDR3 runs to 16 residues. Germline V lookup: CDR1 SGHRS, CDR2 YFSETQ. Deletions cut 4 bases from V and 1 base from J, with 14 bases between. The CDR3 loop reads CASSRTQVRNTGELFF. DNA for the CDR3: TGCGCCAGCAGCCGGACACAGGTTCGGAACACCGGGGAGCTGTTTTTT.

This clonotype was seen only a few times. The chain uses TRBV20-1 and TRBJ1-2; 8 bases are a match to TRBD1. This CDR3 comprises 15 residues. In germline, CDR1 is DFQATT, CDR2 SNEGSKA (reference sequence). V gave up 0 bases and J gave up 13 bases; unmatched junction bases: 16. The CDR3 DNA reads TGCAGTGCTAGAGACTTGTCGGGACAGGCGCCGTTAGGCACCTTC. The encoded protein is CSARDLSGQAPLGTF.

There are a few counts of this clonotype. The rearrangement joins TRBV7-8 to TRBJ1-6, with D possibly being TRBD1 (5 bases). The CDR3 runs to 14 residues. CDR1 SGHVS and CDR2 FQNEAQ come from the germline V gene. Trimming removed 8 bases at V and 6 bases at J, with 14 bases between. CDR3 nucleotide sequence: TGTGCCAGCGGGGACTTTGGGGTTAATTCACCCCTCCACTTT. It encodes CASGDFGVNSPLHF.

This clonotype occurred many times. The chain links TRBV6-1 to TRBJ2-7; possible D gene TRBD1, 5 bases. This CDR3 has 12 amino acids. The V gene lost 7 bases and the J gene lost 3 bases, with 10 bases spanning the gap. Germline loops: CDR1 MNHNS, CDR2 SASEGT. The CDR3, as DNA: TGTGCCAGCACGGACAAATTCTACGAGCAGTACTTC. This sequence encodes CASTDKFYEQYF.

V and J are TRBV6-2 or TRBV6-3 and TRBJ1-5; D unclear. The CDR3 covers 13 residues. V was pared by 7 bases and J by 4 bases, with 11 bases between. From germline, CDR1 is MNHEY and CDR2 SVGEGT. Here the CDR3 reads CASTTPGNQPQHF. The CDR3 DNA reads TGTGCCAGCACCACCCCGGGAAATCAGCCCCAGCATTTT.

J is TRBJ2-1 and V is TRBV7-7, with 9 bases lining up with TRBD1. The germline CDR1 and CDR2 sequences are SSHAT and FNYEAQ (reference sequence). The CDR3 has 15 residues. The V and J ends lost 6 bases and 9 bases, in that order; junction bases with no gene match: 12. The CDR3 sequence: CASSLVPGQGVEQFF. CDR3 coding DNA: TGTGCCAGCAGTCTAGTCCCGGGACAGGGCGTTGAGCAGTTCTTC. Full variable domain (remainder filled in from reference TRBV7-7 and TRBJ2-1): GAGVSQSPRYKVTKRGQDVTLRCDPISSHATLYWYQQALGQGPEFLTYFNYEAQPDKSGLPSDRFSAERPEGSISTLTIQRTEQRDSAMYRCASSLVPGQGVEQFFGPGTRLTVL.

This clonotype was found many times. The rearrangement uses TRBV14 and TRBJ2-1, with D maybe TRBD2 (5 bases). Per the germline V gene, CDR1 is SGHDN and CDR2 is FVKESK. This CDR3 region has 15 residues. V shed 2 bases and J shed 6 bases, with 14 bases lying between them. The CDR3 here is CASSQFKGEPNEQFF. CDR3 bases: TGTGCCAGCAGCCAATTTAAGGGAGAGCCCAATGAGCAGTTCTTC.

The table lists this clonotype with a few counts. CDR3 residues: CASSALRTSWETQYF. The CDR3 DNA is TGTGCCAGCAGTGCCCTCCGGACTAGTTGGGAGACCCAGTACTTC. This chain connects TRBV27 to TRBJ2-5, with 7 positions matching TRBD2. V lost 5 bases to trimming and J lost 5 bases; unmatched junction nucleotides: 11. Germline V gene data show CDR1 as MNHEY and CDR2 as SMNVEV (reference sequence). CDR3 length: 15 amino acids.

This clonotype has more than one count but fewer than ten. The CDR3 sequence: CASSFHPFSTGRSDTQYF. The CDR3 DNA reads as TGTGCCAGCAGTTTCCACCCGTTTAGCACCGGGCGGTCAGATACGCAGTATTTT. This chain uses TRBV28 with TRBJ2-3; D is unclear. CDR1 and CDR2 (germline): MDHEN, SYDVKM. Trimming took off 3 bases at V and 4 bases at J, with 23 bases between the two ends. This CDR3 has 18 amino acids.

About this clonotype itself: A much larger clonotype is one base distant, so this may be a read error. The V gene is TRBV6-5, the J gene TRBJ2-2; TRBD2 aligns across 10 bases. This CDR3 comprises 17 residues. Germline V gene sequence: CDR1 MNHEY, CDR2 SVGAGI. Losses at the gene ends were 3 bases for V and 5 bases for J; bases not matched to a gene: 9. CDR3 in amino acids: CASSYGSGGTGTGELFF. CDR3 nucleotides: TGTGCCAGCAGTTATGGTAGCGGGGGGACAGGAACCGGGGAGCTGTTTTTT.

This clonotype came up a few times. The rearrangement links TRBV19 to TRBJ1-5; weak D call: TRBD1 (6 bases). The CDR3 extends over 13 amino acids. Trimming stripped 4 bases from V and 4 bases from J, with 8 bases between. CDR1 and CDR2 (germline): LNHDA, SQIVND (reference sequence). For the CDR3, the DNA is TGTGCCAGTAGTACTGACAGGAATCAGCCCCAGCATTTT. This codes for CASSTDRNQPQHF.

The rearrangement joins TRBV7-8 to TRBJ2-7, with unresolved D. V was shortened by 3 bases and J by 3 bases, with 9 bases between the two germline ends. CDR1 SGHVS and CDR2 FQNEAQ come from the germline V gene. The CDR3 contains 13 residues. CDR3 sequence (DNA): TGTGCCAGCAGCTTGCAAGTCTTCTACGAGCAGTACGTC. It translates to CASSLQVFYEQYV.

This clonotype was counted between two and nine times. This chain links TRBV6-2 or TRBV6-3 with TRBJ2-1, with TRBD1 matching 7 bases. The J segment lost 4 bases and the V segment lost 4 bases, leaving 7 bases of the junction unmatched. The CDR3 totals 15 residues. Germline CDR1 and CDR2: MNHEY and SVGEGT. This CDR3 is CASSFGDRVYNEQFF. The DNA of the CDR3 is TGTGCCAGCAGTTTTGGCGACAGGGTGTACAATGAGCAGTTCTTC.

This clonotype has just a few counts. V and J are TRBV30 and TRBJ2-1, with no clear D. Between the trimmed V and J ends, which lost 1 base and 4 bases, there was a span of 5 bases. Germline V lookup: CDR1 GTSNPN, CDR2 SVGIG (reference sequence). The CDR3 has 12 amino acids. CDR3 loop: CAWSAFYNEQFF. The CDR3 nucleotides read TGTGCCTGGAGTGCTTTTTACAATGAGCAGTTCTTC.

The chain carries TRBV10-3 and TRBJ2-3; tentatively, D is TRBD2 (8 bases). The germline CDR1 and CDR2 sequences are ENHRY and SYGVKD. Trimming stripped 5 bases from V and 4 bases from J, with 28 bases between. The CDR3 consists of 19 residues. CDR3 loop: CAISLVGGEMGGGPDTQYF. The DNA of the CDR3 is TGTGCCATCAGTTTAGTAGGGGGCGAAATGGGCGGGGGGCCAGATACGCAGTATTTT.

This clonotype was observed at least ten times. The genes are TRBV25-1 and TRBJ2-3; a weak D match, TRBD1 (6 bases). Trimming stripped 6 bases from V and 4 bases from J, with 11 bases between. This CDR3 spans 13 amino acids. Germline loops: CDR1 MGHDK, CDR2 SYGVNS. The CDR3 is CASRTTGPDTQYF. In nucleotides, the CDR3 is TGTGCCAGCAGAACGACAGGACCAGATACGCAGTATTTT.

J is TRBJ1-2 and V is TRBV4-1; weak D call: TRBD1 (6 bases). This CDR3 contains 16 residues. V was shortened by 4 bases and J by 4 bases, with 19 bases between the two germline ends. Germline loops: CDR1 MGHRA, CDR2 YSYEKL. CDR3 sequence reads: CASSPFRQAPLYGYTF. DNA of the CDR3: TGCGCCAGCAGCCCCTTCCGACAGGCCCCCCTCTATGGCTACACCTTC.

This clonotype was seen only a few times. The chain carries TRBV20-1 and TRBJ1-1, with D possibly matching TRBD1 (5 bases). The CDR3 length is 15 residues. V was cut by 0 bases and J by 2 bases, with 13 bases left in between. The germline CDR1 and CDR2 sequences are DFQATT and SNEGSKA (reference sequence). This chain's CDR3 is CSARDHARANTEAFF. The CDR3 region has the DNA TGCAGTGCTAGAGATCATGCCAGGGCCAACACTGAAGCTTTCTTT.

This clonotype showed up just a few times. This sequence joins TRBV5-1 and TRBJ1-1, with 11 nucleotides matching TRBD1. This CDR3 is built from 18 residues. Unmatched junction bases numbered 15, after V lost 3 bases and J lost 5 bases. Germline V CDR1 and CDR2: SGHRS, YFSETQ. The chain's CDR3 is CASSSFGTGGKDETEAFF. CDR3 bases: TGCGCCAGCAGCTCGTTTGGGACAGGGGGAAAGGATGAGACTGAAGCTTTCTTT. Full variable domain (outside the CDR3, taken from reference TRBV5-1 and TRBJ1-1): KAGVTQTPRYLIKTRGQQVTLSCSPISGHRSVSWYQQTPGQGLQFLFEYFSETQRNKGNFPGRFSGRQFSNSRSEMNVSTLELGDSALYLCASSSFGTGGKDETEAFFGQGTRLTVV.

This clonotype was seen more than once but under ten times. This chain links TRBV7-9 with TRBJ2-3; 8 bases are a match to TRBD2. Trimming removed 2 bases from V and 2 bases from J; junction bases left unmatched: 6. This CDR3 contains 16 residues. CDR1 and CDR2 (germline): SEHNR, FQNEAQ (reference sequence). The CDR3 spells CASSLSIAGTTDTQYF. The DNA for the CDR3 is TGTGCCAGCAGCTTATCCATAGCGGGGACCACAGATACGCAGTATTTT.

This clonotype has just a few counts. The chain links TRBV5-1 to TRBJ2-2, with D perhaps TRBD1 (6 bases). The V end lost 0 bases, the J end lost 2 bases, and 14 bases lay between the germline ends. Germline assignment: CDR1 SGHRS and CDR2 YFSETQ. The CDR3 is made up of 17 amino acids. CDR3: CASSLVVWTANTGELFF. Written as DNA, the CDR3 is TGCGCCAGCAGCTTGGTAGTTTGGACAGCAAACACCGGGGAGCTGTTTTTT.

This clonotype was recorded at least ten times. The V call is TRBV5-8, the J call TRBJ1-6; D call uncertain. CDR3 length: 15 residues. V lost 5 bases and J lost 5, with 14 bases in between. Germline V gives CDR1 SGHTS, CDR2 YDEGEE. DNA of the CDR3: TGTGCCAGCAGTTCCAACCGACAACATAATTCACCCCTCCACTTT. Its protein product is CASSSNRQHNSPLHF. The complete variable domain, with remaining parts taken from reference TRBV5-8 and TRBJ1-6, reads EAGVTQSPTHLIKTRGQQATLRCSPISGHTSVYWYQQALGLGLQFLLWYDEGEERNRGNFPPRFSGRQFPNYSSELNVNALELEDSALYLCASSSNRQHNSPLHFGNGTRLTVT.

This clonotype occurred many times. The chain has TRBV25-1 and TRBJ2-7, with D perhaps matching TRBD2 (5 bases). Germline V gives CDR1 MGHDK, CDR2 SYGVNS. The length of the CDR3 is 16 residues. The V end was cut by 1 base, the J end by 5 bases, with 18 bases between. CDR3: CASSECARGGPNEQYF. CDR3 nucleotide sequence: TGTGCCAGCAGTGAATGTGCACGAGGAGGACCAAACGAGCAGTACTTC.

The chain couples TRBV2 to TRBJ2-5, with TRBD2 matching over 13 bases. With V trimmed by 5 bases and J by 2 bases, 11 bases remained unmatched. The CDR3 length is 18 residues. Germline CDR1 and CDR2: SNHLY and FYNNEI. In DNA, the CDR3 is TGTGCCAGCAGTACACCAAGGACTAGCGGGGGAAATCAAGAGACCCAGTACTTC. It encodes CASSTPRTSGGNQETQYF.

This clonotype was recorded at least ten times. This chain joins TRBV11-2 and TRBJ2-3; no firm D call. V gave up 3 bases and J gave up 4 bases, with 14 bases separating them. Germline V CDR1 and CDR2: SGHAT, FQNNGV. The CDR3 spans 15 residues. CDR3 amino acids: CASSFGSFGADTQYF. Here the CDR3 DNA reads TGTGCCAGCAGCTTTGGTAGCTTTGGGGCAGATACGCAGTATTTT.

This clonotype came up a few times. J is TRBJ1-5 and V is TRBV18; D remains unclear. This CDR3 comprises 14 residues. Per germline, CDR1 KGHSH and CDR2 LQKENI. Trimming removed 2 bases at V and 1 base at J, with 6 bases between. CDR3 region: CASSPGHSNQPQHF. The DNA for the CDR3 is TGTGCCAGCTCACCAGGGCACAGCAATCAGCCCCAGCATTTT.

This clonotype was counted only a few times. The rearrangement uses TRBV28 and TRBJ1-2; 8 nucleotides line up with TRBD1. Germline CDR1 and CDR2: MDHEN and SYDVKM. The V segment lost 6 bases and the J segment 4 bases; nucleotides outside the gene matches: 10. The CDR3 contains 15 residues. DNA for the CDR3: TGTGCCAGCAGGGACCCGGGACAGGAGGTCTATGGCTACACCTTC. Protein product: CASRDPGQEVYGYTF.

In this sample, this clonotype turned up many times. The DNA of the CDR3 is TGTGCCATCAGGCCCCGCGACGGCAGGGTTTACAATGAGCAGTTCTTC. This codes for CAIRPRDGRVYNEQFF. The genes are TRBV10-3 and TRBJ2-1, with a tentative D call TRBD1 (5 bases). Germline loops: CDR1 ENHRY, CDR2 SYGVKD. The V end lost 6 bases, the J end lost 4 bases, and 19 bases lay between the germline ends. CDR3 length: 16 amino acids.